A single sample gave rise to the 2 T cell receptor beta chains below, sequenced in a study of T cells in localized non-small cell lung cancer. Here immunoSEQ multiplex PCR was the method, and the copy in TCRdb shows in-frame clones only, minus some. The sample lists 35,000 to 50,000 clones, 90% to 95% occurring once. Sequenced material: PBMCs, taken before any cancer treatment. Receptors originate from a woman aged 35 to 75 with stage II lung adenocarcinoma.

The chain has TRBV19 and TRBJ2-7, with D uncertain. With 3 bases removed from V and 0 bases from J, the gap between germline ends came to 18 bases. The CDR3 loop spans 17 amino acids. Germline-derived CDR1 and CDR2 are LNHDA and SQIVND (reference sequence). CDR3 protein: CASSMALRRTSSYEQYF. DNA of the CDR3: TGTGCCAGTAGTATGGCCCTTCGGCGCACAAGCTCCTACGAGCAGTACTTC.

The V gene is TRBV5-1, the J gene TRBJ2-1, with 10 bases identical to TRBD2. The J segment lost 6 bases and the V segment lost 3 bases, leaving 3 bases of the junction unmatched. The CDR3 has 14 residues. Germline V CDR1 and CDR2: SGHRS, YFSETQ. This chain's CDR3 is CASSSRTSGNEQFF. The CDR3 DNA reads TGCGCCAGCAGCTCCCGGACTAGCGGCAATGAGCAGTTCTTC.